This T cell receptor (beta chain) was obtained from a study of blood T cell repertoires in COVID-19. Participant ages covered about 18 to 100 years across some 25 US areas. Assignment of participants to cohorts was predicated upon participant-reported clinical history. Cohort 3 recovered donors had two negative PCRs, clearance, or symptom resolution. The CDR3 runs to 13 residues. The germline V gene encodes CDR1 SNHLY and CDR2 FYNNEI. After removal of 5 bases from V and 4 bases from J, the junction contained 0 bases not matched to a gene. Per the original methods: Amplification of reference gene primers was used by the study to estimate nucleated cell counts. The table came from immunoSEQ multiplex PCR; TCRdb's copy has only in-frame clones and leaves some out. Clone size and V and J calls were adopted from that table, with D and trimming inferred from the DNA. Here the sample spans about 310,000 clones, roughly 86% being singletons.

The sequence was collected from a woman aged 25-40 years who had recovered from COVID-19. Sequenced input: PBMCs or T cells enriched from blood (not recorded which). This chain joins TRBV2 and TRBJ2-2, with 8 bases aligning to TRBD1. Here the CDR3 DNA reads TGTGCCAGCAGTACAGGGGGCACCGGGGAGCTGTTTTTT. The encoded protein is CASSTGGTGELFF. Full variable domain (outside the CDR3, taken from reference TRBV2 and TRBJ2-2): EPEVTQTPSHQVTQMGQEVILRCVPISNHLYFYWYRQILGQKVEFLVSFYNNEISEKSEIFDDQFSVERPDGSNFTLKIRSTKLEDSAMYFCASSTGGTGELFFGEGSRLTVL.